This T cell receptor beta chain is drawn from a study of T-cell reconstitution after alpha-beta-depleted transplantation in children (dated by TCRdb to 2015 to 2016). About the study as a whole: Using TCR repertoire profiling, the study quantitatively followed how T-cell immune reconstitution unfolded in children after TCRalphabeta/CD19-depleted allogeneic hematopoietic cell transplantation. Overall study outcomes, separate from this receptor: Apparently early alphabetaT-cell count recovery about two months after transplant reportedly relied on only several hundred rapidly expanded clones derived from non-depleted graft cells. In some patients, the high TCRbeta diversity seen at day 60 was put down to recipient T cells and intrathymic progenitors that had survived conditioning. Hyperexpanded clone frequencies declined over subsequent months; after one year, T-cell counts and TCRbeta diversity were mostly attributed to newly produced T cells.

The germline ends are 11 bases apart after V is trimmed by 1 base and J by 0 bases. CDR1 and CDR2, looked up from the germline V gene, are SGHTA and FQGNSA. Measured from the cysteine to the phenylalanine, the CDR3 is 16 residues long. Of all the DNA, just the CDR3 is kept, 48 bases in frame from base 1. The treatment or condition label, as the study defines it: allogeneic hematopoietic cell transplantation with graft depleted of TCRalphabeta T cells and CD19 B cells. The transplant recipients were children given TCRalphabeta/CD19-depleted allogeneic hematopoietic cell grafts. The method was PCR. Sequencer: Illumina HiSeq 2500. To normalize quantification of the TCRbeta repertoire, the TCR libraries were built with molecular barcoding that relied on unique molecular identifiers. TCRdb reworked the public reads: Q25 trimming with fastp, MiXCR clone assembly, productive beta chains retained. Each entry merges the rows of one CDR3 protein and shows their most common DNA and genes. This sample comprises under 250,000 distinct CDR3 sequences, 17% of them detected only once. Clones ranked in the top ten supply around 45% of the sample.

With respect to this clonotype: The antigen it recognizes is unknown. No much larger clonotype is one base removed from it; base qualities were not supplied.

The sequence came from a male patient aged 2 to 9 who had a stem cell transplant for acute lymphoblastic leukemia, so the T cells may come from the graft donor. The chain is made from TRBV7-2 and TRBJ2-3, with a weak D call of TRBD2 (5 bases match). Sequenced material: PBMCs, mostly from graft donor cells, taken 360 days after TCRalphabeta/CD19-depleted stem cell transplant. The nucleotides are TGTGCCAGCAGCTTAGTATTCAGGACTAGCACAGATACGCAGTATTTT. Its protein product is CASSLVFRTSTDTQYF.